This T cell receptor beta chain was recovered during a study of T cell repertoires in cytomegalovirus infection. Study-wide context: Based on public TCR beta signatures, there were indications of CMV infection and of a matching HLA type.

Overall study findings and caveats: Dominating the ex vivo response were TCR beta clonotypes that were CMV-specific and HLA-C-restricted.

MiXCR, run by TCRdb on the reads, gives a single entry per CDR3 protein. This repertoire shows a few hundred thousand distinct CDR3 sequences, over 35% found once; its top ten account for around 48%. Concerning this clonotype: Antigen unknown.

CDR1 is MNHNS, CDR2 SASEGT, per germline. This CDR3 has 18 amino acids. Germline trimming cut 2 bases from V and 2 bases from J; bases unmatched to any gene: 14. The TCR originated in a human donor in good health (CMV status not recorded). Some clones in this sample may be carry-over from other donors' samples. This chain uses TRBV6-1 with TRBJ2-7, with TRBD2 matching over 8 bases. This material consisted of cultured PBMCs, taken from culture after CMV antigen stimulation. The CDR3 DNA follows: TGTGCCAGCAGTGAATTTGCGGGAGGCCCGTACGCCCCCTACGAGCAGTACTTC. Protein product: CASSEFAGGPYAPYEQYF.